This TCR beta chain stems from a study of shared clonotypes between healthy human individuals. Whole-study context: Per donor, three plates held CD4 naive cells, three held CD4 memory, two held CD8 naive and one held CD8 memory.

Findings and caveats of the study: Generally, naive subsets came out with larger estimated richness than memory subsets.

There are 16 residues in the CDR3. The ends were cut back, 5 bases at V and 0 bases at J, with 14 bases in the middle. Germline CDR1 reads LNHNV; CDR2 reads YYDKDF (reference sequence). Researchers divided each subset's genomic DNA evenly across several immunoSEQ plates. Each PCR replicate from the sorted subsets contained about 200 ng DNA, which is tens of thousands of T cell genomes. Sequenced by immunoSEQ multiplex PCR; TCRdb stores in-frame clones only, minus some. The table includes over a million clones, approximately 78% detected once. About this clone: Antigen specificity is unknown.

The sequence was collected from a man aged 18 to 35 in good health. Some clones in this sample may be carry-over from other donors' samples. Sequencing was carried out using memory CD4+ T cells from PBMCs. The subset was: CD45RA-negative fraction. The rearrangement joins TRBV15 to TRBJ1-5; D ambiguous. This CDR3 is CATSRTLIYSNQPQHF. For the CDR3, the DNA is TGTGCCACCAGCCGGACGTTAATTTATAGCAATCAGCCCCAGCATTTT. The variable domain in full, with the rest retrieved from reference TRBV15 and TRBJ1-5, is DAMVIQNPRYQVTQFGKPVTLSCSQTLNHNVMYWYQQKSSQAPKLLFHYYDKDFNNEADTPDNFQSRRPNTSFCFLDIRSPGLGDTAMYLCATSRTLIYSNQPQHFGDGTRLSIL.